This TCR beta chain was identified during a study of Ad26.COV2.S vaccination and SARS-CoV-2 variants. Study summary: Ad26.COV2.S arm of COV1001 included the donor. Participants got Ad26.COV2.S intramuscularly, once or twice 56 days apart. Findings and caveats of the study: Compared with placebo recipients, vaccine recipients had higher spike-specific TCR breadth.

Noted treatment: approximately 18 received Ad26.COV2.S at low or high dose, single or two shots; roughly five received placebo; per-sample allocation not given. Sampling took place 63 days after the first vaccine or placebo injection. Donation was by an adult aged 18-55 years who was in Boston. Data came from immunoSEQ multiplex PCR; TCRdb stores just in-frame clones and leaves some out. This table has about 380,000 clones, 80% to 90% appearing once. Remarks on this clone: Its antigen is unidentified.

The V end lost 0 bases, the J end lost 0 bases, and 13 bases lay between the germline ends. CDR1 and CDR2 (germline): LGHDT, YNNKEL (reference sequence). This CDR3 contains 17 residues. This sequence originates from a person aged 18-65 years who received the Ad26.COV2.S COVID-19 vaccine or a placebo. The sample was peripheral blood, taken in a trial of Ad26.COV2.S vaccine versus placebo. The V gene is TRBV3-1 (or the pseudogene TRBV3-2), the J gene TRBJ2-3; possibly TRBD2 for D (5 bases). The CDR3 DNA sequence: TGTGCCAGCAGCCAAGAATCGGACTCGGAGAGCACAGATACGCAGTATTTT. As protein: CASSQESDSESTDTQYF.